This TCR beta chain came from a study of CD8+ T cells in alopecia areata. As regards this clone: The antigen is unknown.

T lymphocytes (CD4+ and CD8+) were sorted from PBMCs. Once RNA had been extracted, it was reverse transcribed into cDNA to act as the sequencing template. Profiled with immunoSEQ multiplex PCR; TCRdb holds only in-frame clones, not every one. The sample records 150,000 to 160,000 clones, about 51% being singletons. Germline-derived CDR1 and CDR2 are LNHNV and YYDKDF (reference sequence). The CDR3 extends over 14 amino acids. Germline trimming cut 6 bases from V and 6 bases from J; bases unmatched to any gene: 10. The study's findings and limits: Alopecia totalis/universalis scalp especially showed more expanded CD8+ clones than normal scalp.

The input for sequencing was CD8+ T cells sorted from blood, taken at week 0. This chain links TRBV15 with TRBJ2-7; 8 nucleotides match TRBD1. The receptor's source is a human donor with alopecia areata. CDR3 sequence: CATRGGTGPPEQYF. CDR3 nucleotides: TGTGCCACCAGGGGTGGGACAGGACCTCCCGAGCAGTACTTC.